The next 18 T cell receptor beta chains were all read from a single sample in a study of Ad26.COV2.S vaccination and SARS-CoV-2 variants. Only in-frame clones appear in the TCRdb table, and some are missing; sequencing was by immunoSEQ multiplex PCR. The repertoire holds some 240,000 clones, with roughly 85% as singletons. The sample's treatment: approximately 18 received Ad26.COV2.S at low or high dose, single or two shots; 5 received placebo; per-sample allocation not given. The samples date from day 63 after the first vaccine or placebo injection. Here the sequenced sample was peripheral blood, taken in a trial of Ad26.COV2.S vaccine versus placebo. The receptors stem from a person between 18 and 65 years old who received the Ad26.COV2.S COVID-19 vaccine or a placebo.

The chain is built from TRBV7-2 and TRBJ1-3; D is perhaps TRBD1 (5 bases). V was cut by 6 bases and J by 7 bases, with 16 bases left in between. Germline V lookup: CDR1 SGHTA, CDR2 FQGNSA. The CDR3 is made up of 14 amino acids. This CDR3 reads CASSWNFQGNTIYF. The CDR3 DNA follows: TGTGCCAGCAGTTGGAACTTCCAGGGCAACACCATATATTTT.

The gene calls are TRBV4-2 and TRBJ2-1, with D maybe TRBD2 (6 bases). V was cut by 0 bases and J by 9 bases, with 15 bases left in between. The germline V gene has CDR1 LGHNA and CDR2 YNFKEQ. The CDR3 covers 15 residues. The CDR3 DNA follows: TGTGCCAGCAGCCAAGATGGGACGGGGGTTAGTGAGCAGTTCTTC. Translation: CASSQDGTGVSEQFF.

V usage is TRBV7-2 and J usage is TRBJ2-7; TRBD2 is a possible D gene (5 bases). Germline CDR1 and CDR2: SGHTA and FQGNSA. The CDR3 covers 13 residues. With 5 bases removed from V and 6 bases from J, the gap between germline ends came to 14 bases. CDR3 bases: TGTGCCAGCAGCAACGTTTGGGGAGCCGAGCAGTACTTC. This sequence encodes CASSNVWGAEQYF.

The rearrangement uses TRBV6-5 and TRBJ1-3, with D perhaps TRBD1 (6 bases). The CDR3 is made up of 15 amino acids. Trimming pared 6 bases from V and 0 bases from J, leaving 12 bases between. CDR1 is MNHEY and CDR2 is SVGAGI in the germline V gene. The CDR3 nucleotides read TGTGCCAGCAGCTTTCCGACAGGCTCTGGAAACACCATATATTTT. Translating gives CASSFPTGSGNTIYF.

The V and J genes are TRBV5-6 and TRBJ2-1, with D possibly matching TRBD2 (6 bases). V lost 3 bases and J 1 base, leaving 14 bases between the germline ends. The CDR3 extends over 16 amino acids. Germline CDR1 and CDR2: SGHDT and YYEEEE. In DNA, the CDR3 is TGTGCCAGCAGCTCGGACCCTAGCGCTTCCTACAATGAGCAGTTCTTC. Residues: CASSSDPSASYNEQFF.

This chain links TRBV5-1 with TRBJ2-1, with TRBD2 matching over 9 bases. CDR3 length equals 15 residues. Germline V gene lookup returns CDR1 SGHRS and CDR2 YFSETQ. Trimming cost V 0 bases and J 7 bases; bases outside gene matches: 5. The CDR3 region is CASSLELAGRNEQFF. The CDR3 DNA reads as TGCGCCAGCAGCTTGGAGCTAGCGGGGAGAAATGAGCAGTTCTTC.

The chain has TRBV5-1 and TRBJ1-1; maybe TRBD1 (5 bases). The germline V gene encodes CDR1 SGHRS and CDR2 YFSETQ. The CDR3 extends over 14 amino acids. V shed 4 bases and J shed 0 bases, with 10 bases lying between them. The DNA for the CDR3 is TGCGCCAGCAGCCCCTCAGGGATGAACACTGAAGCTTTCTTT. This translates into CASSPSGMNTEAFF.

The chain uses TRBV6-5 and TRBJ2-3; 8 positions match TRBD2. Germline lookup yields CDR1 MNHEY and CDR2 SVGAGI. The CDR3 has 15 amino acids. J lost 3 bases, V lost 0 bases, and 2 bases had no gene match. The CDR3, as DNA: TGTGCCAGCAGTTACTCTAGCGGGACTACAGATACGCAGTATTTT. Protein sequence: CASSYSSGTTDTQYF.

The chain joins TRBV11-2 to TRBJ2-7; 9 positions match TRBD2. V shed 2 bases and J 0 bases; nucleotides not matched to a gene: 8. From germline, CDR1 is SGHAT and CDR2 FQNNGV. CDR3 size: 17 residues. The CDR3 bases are TGTGCCAGCAGCTTATTTTCACTAGCGGGCTACTCCTACGAGCAGTACGTC. This sequence encodes CASSLFSLAGYSYEQYV.

The V gene is TRBV7-2, the J gene TRBJ2-2; 10 bases line up with TRBD2. CDR3 length: 15 amino acids. Per the germline V gene, CDR1 is SGHTA and CDR2 is FQGNSA. V lost 8 bases, J lost 4 bases, and 7 bases stayed unmatched. CDR3 coding DNA: TGTGCCAGCGGCAAGGGACTAGCGATCACCGGGGAGCTGTTTTTT. It encodes CASGKGLAITGELFF.

The gene calls are TRBV5-1 and TRBJ1-4; tentatively, D is TRBD1 (5 bases). The CDR3 spans 15 residues. CDR1 and CDR2 from the germline V gene are SGHRS and YFSETQ. Between the trimmed V and J ends, which lost 4 bases and 0 bases, there was a span of 10 bases. CDR3 in amino acids: CASSPGRATNEKLFF. The CDR3 nucleotides read TGCGCCAGCAGCCCGGGACGTGCAACTAATGAAAAACTGTTTTTT.

The V and J genes are TRBV4-3 and TRBJ1-5; a possible D gene is TRBD1 (5 bases). The CDR3 length is 14 residues. Trimming left V 0 bases short and J 6 bases short, with 9 bases between. Germline V gene sequence: CDR1 LGHNA, CDR2 YSLEER. DNA for the CDR3: TGCGCCAGCAGCCAAGACAGGGCCCTTCAGCCCCAGCATTTT. Amino acid sequence: CASSQDRALQPQHF.

V usage is TRBV6-2 or TRBV6-3 and J usage is TRBJ1-5, with TRBD1 as a possible D gene (5 bases). Germline V gene lookup returns CDR1 MNHEY and CDR2 SVGEGT. The CDR3 runs to 12 residues. The V end lost 5 bases, the J end lost 9 bases, and 11 bases lay between the germline ends. CDR3 in DNA: TGTGCCAGCAGTCGGGACGTTGGGCCCCAGCATTTT. It is translated as CASSRDVGPQHF.

This clone came up a few times. The chain links TRBV24-1 to TRBJ2-1, with 7 bases identical to TRBD2. This CDR3 has 13 amino acids. Per the germline V gene, CDR1 is KGHDR and CDR2 is SFDVKD. Trimming at V came to 0 bases and at J to 9 bases, leaving 1 base not matched to a gene. CDR3 sequence (DNA): TGTGCCACCAGTGATTTGGGGGGGGTTGAGCAGTTCTTC. This codes for CATSDLGGVEQFF.

The V call is TRBV18, the J call TRBJ2-7, with 11 bases fitting TRBD2. The junction had 6 bases not matched to a gene; V was cut back by 5 bases and J by 0 bases. CDR1 is KGHSH and CDR2 is LQKENI in the germline V gene. This CDR3 has 16 residues. The CDR3 here is CASSRGGTSGSYEQYV. CDR3 DNA: TGTGCCAGCTCAAGGGGCGGGACTAGCGGCTCCTACGAGCAGTACGTC.

The V and J genes are TRBV5-6 and TRBJ2-7, with D possibly TRBD1 on 6 matching bases. The length of the CDR3 is 14 residues. The V end was cut by 0 bases, the J end by 6 bases, with 13 bases between. Germline CDR1 is SGHDT and CDR2 is YYEEEE. CDR3 DNA sequence: TGTGCCAGCAGCTTGGGGCAGGGGTTCGGCGAGCAGTACTTC. Its protein product is CASSLGQGFGEQYF.

Only one count was recorded for this clone. V and J are TRBV24-1 and TRBJ2-1; D gene ambiguous. Trimming removed 3 bases from V and 0 bases from J, with 2 bases in between. CDR3 length: 13 residues. Germline-derived CDR1 and CDR2 are KGHDR and SFDVKD. This chain's CDR3 is CATSDPSYNEQFF. CDR3 coding DNA: TGTGCCACCAGTGATCCCTCCTACAATGAGCAGTTCTTC.

The J gene is TRBJ2-7, the V gene TRBV7-9; D is ambiguous. The CDR3 extends over 14 amino acids. V gave up 5 bases and J gave up 0 bases, with 11 bases separating them. Germline V gene lookup returns CDR1 SEHNR and CDR2 FQNEAQ (reference sequence). The DNA of the CDR3 is TGTGCCAGCAGCCTCCCGACTGGCTCCTACGAGCAGTACTTC. Translating it yields CASSLPTGSYEQYF.